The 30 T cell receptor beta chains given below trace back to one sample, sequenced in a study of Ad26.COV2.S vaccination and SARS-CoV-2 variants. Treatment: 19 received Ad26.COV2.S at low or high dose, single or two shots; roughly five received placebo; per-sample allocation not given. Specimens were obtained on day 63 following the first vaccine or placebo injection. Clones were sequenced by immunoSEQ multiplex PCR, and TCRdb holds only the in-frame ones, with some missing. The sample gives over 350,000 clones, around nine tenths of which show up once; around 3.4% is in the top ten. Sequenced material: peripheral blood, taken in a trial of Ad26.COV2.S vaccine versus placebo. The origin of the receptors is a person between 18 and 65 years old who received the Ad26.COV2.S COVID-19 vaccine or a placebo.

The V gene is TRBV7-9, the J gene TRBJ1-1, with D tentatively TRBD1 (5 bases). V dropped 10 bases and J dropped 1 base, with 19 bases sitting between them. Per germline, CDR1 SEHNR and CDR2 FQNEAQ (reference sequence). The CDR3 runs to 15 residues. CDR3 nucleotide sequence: TGTGCCACCAGTGGGGGGAGGCTGGGGAACACTGAAGCTTTCTTT. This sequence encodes CATSGGRLGNTEAFF.

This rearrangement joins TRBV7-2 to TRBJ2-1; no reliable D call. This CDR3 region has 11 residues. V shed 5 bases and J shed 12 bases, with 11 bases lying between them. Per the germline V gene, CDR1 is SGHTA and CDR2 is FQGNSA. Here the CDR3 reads CASSPQVGQFF. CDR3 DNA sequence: TGTGCCAGCAGCCCCCAGGTCGGGCAGTTCTTC.

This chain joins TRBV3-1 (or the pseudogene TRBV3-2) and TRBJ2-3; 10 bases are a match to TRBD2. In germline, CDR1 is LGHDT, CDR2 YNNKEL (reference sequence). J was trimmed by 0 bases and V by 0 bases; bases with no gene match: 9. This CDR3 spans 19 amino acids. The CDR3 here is CASSQDLRTSGDSTDTQYF. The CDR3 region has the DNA TGTGCCAGCAGCCAAGATCTCCGAACTAGCGGGGATAGCACAGATACGCAGTATTTT.

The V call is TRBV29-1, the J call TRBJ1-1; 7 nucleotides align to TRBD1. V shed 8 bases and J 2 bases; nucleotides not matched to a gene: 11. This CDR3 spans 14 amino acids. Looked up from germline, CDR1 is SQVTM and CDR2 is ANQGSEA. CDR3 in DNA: TGCAGCACCAGGGACAGCGACTATAACACTGAAGCTTTCTTT. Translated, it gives CSTRDSDYNTEAFF.

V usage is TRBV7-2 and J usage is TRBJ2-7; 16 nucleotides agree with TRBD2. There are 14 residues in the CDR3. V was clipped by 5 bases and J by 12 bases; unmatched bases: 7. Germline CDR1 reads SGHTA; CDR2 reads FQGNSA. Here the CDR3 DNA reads TGTGCCAGCAGCCCCGGGACTAGCGGGGGGGCGGGGTACTTC. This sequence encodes CASSPGTSGGAGYF. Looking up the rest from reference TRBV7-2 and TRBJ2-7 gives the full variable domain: GAGVSQSPSNKVTEKGKDVELRCDPISGHTALYWYRQSLGQGLEFLIYFQGNSAPDKSGLPSDRFSAERTGGSVSTLTIQRTQQEDSAVYLCASSPGTSGGAGYFGPGTRLTVT.

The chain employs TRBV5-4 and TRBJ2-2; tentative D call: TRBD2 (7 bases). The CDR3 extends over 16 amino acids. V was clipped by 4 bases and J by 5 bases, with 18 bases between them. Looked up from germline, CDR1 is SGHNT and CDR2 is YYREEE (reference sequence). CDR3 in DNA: TGTGCCAGCAGCCCCGGGGGGCTGGGGATAACCGGGGAGCTGTTTTTT. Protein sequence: CASSPGGLGITGELFF.

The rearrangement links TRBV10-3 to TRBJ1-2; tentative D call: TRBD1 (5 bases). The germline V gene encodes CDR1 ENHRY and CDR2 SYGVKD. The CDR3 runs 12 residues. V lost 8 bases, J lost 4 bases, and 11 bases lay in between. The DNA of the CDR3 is TGTGCCATCGGGACGGGAGGCTATGGCTACACCTTC. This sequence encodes CAIGTGGYGYTF.

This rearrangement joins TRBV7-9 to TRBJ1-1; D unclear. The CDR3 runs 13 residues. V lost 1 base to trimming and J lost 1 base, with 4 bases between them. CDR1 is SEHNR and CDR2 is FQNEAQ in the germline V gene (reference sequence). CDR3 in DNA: TGTGCCAGCAGCTTAGTTGCGAACACTGAAGCTTTCTTT. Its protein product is CASSLVANTEAFF.

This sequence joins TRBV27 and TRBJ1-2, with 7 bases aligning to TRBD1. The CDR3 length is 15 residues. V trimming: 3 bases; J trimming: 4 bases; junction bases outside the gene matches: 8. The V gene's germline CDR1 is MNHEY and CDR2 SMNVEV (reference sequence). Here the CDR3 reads CASSFNRGASYGYTF. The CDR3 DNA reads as TGTGCCAGCAGTTTCAACAGGGGTGCTAGCTATGGCTACACCTTC.

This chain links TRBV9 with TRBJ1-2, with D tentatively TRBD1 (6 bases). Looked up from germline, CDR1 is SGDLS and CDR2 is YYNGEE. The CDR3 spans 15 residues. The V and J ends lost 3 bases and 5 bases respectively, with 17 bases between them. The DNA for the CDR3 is TGTGCCAGCAGCGGACACGGGCAGGGGCATTATGGCTACACCTTC. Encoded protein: CASSGHGQGHYGYTF.

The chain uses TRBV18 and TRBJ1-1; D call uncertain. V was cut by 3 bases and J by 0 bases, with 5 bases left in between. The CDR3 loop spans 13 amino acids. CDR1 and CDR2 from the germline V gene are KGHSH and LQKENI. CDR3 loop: CASSPPLNTEAFF. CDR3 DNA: TGTGCCAGCTCACCTCCATTGAACACTGAAGCTTTCTTT.

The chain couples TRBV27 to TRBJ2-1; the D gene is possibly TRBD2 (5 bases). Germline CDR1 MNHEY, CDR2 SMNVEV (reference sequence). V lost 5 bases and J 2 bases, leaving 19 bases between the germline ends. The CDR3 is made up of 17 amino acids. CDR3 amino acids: CASSPDSGIIPYNEQFF. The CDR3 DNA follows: TGTGCCAGCAGTCCGGACTCCGGTATCATTCCCTACAATGAGCAGTTCTTC.

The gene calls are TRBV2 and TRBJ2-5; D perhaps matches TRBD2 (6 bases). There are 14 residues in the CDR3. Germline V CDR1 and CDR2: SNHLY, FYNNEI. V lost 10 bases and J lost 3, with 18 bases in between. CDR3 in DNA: TGTGCCATTCAGGGACGGCCGGGGGAAGAGACCCAGTACTTC. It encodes CAIQGRPGEETQYF.

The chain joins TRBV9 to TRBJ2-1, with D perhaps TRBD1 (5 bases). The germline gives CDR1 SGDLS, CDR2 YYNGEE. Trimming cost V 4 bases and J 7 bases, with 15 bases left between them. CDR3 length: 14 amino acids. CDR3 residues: CASSRSGNLNEQFF. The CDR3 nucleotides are TGTGCCAGCAGCAGGTCAGGGAACCTTAATGAGCAGTTCTTC.

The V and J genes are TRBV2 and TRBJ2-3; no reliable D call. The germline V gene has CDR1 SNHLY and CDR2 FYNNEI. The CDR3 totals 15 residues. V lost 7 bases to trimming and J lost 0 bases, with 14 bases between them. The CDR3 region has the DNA TGTGCCAGCAAGGCAAGTTACTTTAGCACAGATACGCAGTATTTT. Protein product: CASKASYFSTDTQYF.

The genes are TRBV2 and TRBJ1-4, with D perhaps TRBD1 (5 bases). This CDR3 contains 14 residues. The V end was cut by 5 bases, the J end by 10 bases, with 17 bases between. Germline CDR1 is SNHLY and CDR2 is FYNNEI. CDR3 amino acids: CASSYRTNVGKLFF. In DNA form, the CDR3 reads TGTGCCAGCAGTTACCGGACAAACGTGGGAAAACTGTTTTTT. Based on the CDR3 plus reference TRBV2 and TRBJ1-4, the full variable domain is EPEVTQTPSHQVTQMGQEVILRCVPISNHLYFYWYRQILGQKVEFLVSFYNNEISEKSEIFDDQFSVERPDGSNFTLKIRSTKLEDSAMYFCASSYRTNVGKLFFGSGTQLSVL.

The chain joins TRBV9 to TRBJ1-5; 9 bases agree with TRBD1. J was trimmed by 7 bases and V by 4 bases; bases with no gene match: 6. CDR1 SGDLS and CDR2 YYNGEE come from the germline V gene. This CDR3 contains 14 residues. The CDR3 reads CASSSGTGRQPQHF. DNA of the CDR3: TGTGCCAGCAGCTCGGGGACAGGGAGACAGCCCCAGCATTTT.

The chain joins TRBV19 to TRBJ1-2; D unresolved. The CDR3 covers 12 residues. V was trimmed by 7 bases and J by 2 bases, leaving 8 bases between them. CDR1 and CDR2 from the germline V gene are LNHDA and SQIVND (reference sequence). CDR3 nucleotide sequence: TGTGCCAGTACCAGAGAAAACTATGGCTACACCTTC. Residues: CASTRENYGYTF.

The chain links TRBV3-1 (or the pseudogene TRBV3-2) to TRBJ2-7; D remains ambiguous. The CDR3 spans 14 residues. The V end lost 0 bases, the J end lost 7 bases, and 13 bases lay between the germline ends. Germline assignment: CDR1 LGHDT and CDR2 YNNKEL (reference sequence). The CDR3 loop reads CASSQDPRFAEQYF. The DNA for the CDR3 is TGTGCCAGCAGCCAAGATCCCAGGTTTGCTGAGCAGTACTTC.

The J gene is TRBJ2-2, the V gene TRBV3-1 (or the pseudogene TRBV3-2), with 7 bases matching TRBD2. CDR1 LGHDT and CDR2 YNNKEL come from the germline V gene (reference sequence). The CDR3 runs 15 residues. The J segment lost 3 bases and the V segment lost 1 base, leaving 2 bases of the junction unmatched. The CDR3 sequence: CASSQGLADTGELFF. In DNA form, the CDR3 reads TGTGCCAGCAGCCAAGGGCTAGCGGACACCGGGGAGCTGTTTTTT.

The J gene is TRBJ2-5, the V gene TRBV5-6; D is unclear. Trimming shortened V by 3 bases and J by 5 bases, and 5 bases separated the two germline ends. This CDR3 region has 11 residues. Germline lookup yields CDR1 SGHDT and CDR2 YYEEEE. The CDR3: CASSSGETQYF. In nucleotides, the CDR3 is TGTGCCAGCAGCTCCGGCGAGACCCAGTACTTC.

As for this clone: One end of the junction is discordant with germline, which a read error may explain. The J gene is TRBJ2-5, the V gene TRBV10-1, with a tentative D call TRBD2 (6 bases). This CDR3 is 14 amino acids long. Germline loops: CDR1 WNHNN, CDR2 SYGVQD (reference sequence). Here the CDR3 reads CASSELRDQETQYF. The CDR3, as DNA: TGCGCCAGCAGTGAGTTGCGGGACCAGGAGACCCAGTACTTC.

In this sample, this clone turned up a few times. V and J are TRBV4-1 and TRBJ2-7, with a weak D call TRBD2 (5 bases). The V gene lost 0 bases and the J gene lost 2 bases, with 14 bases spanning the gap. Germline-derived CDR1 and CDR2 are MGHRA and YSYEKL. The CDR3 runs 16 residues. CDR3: CASSQDRLAAAYEQYF. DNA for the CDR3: TGCGCCAGCAGCCAAGATCGTCTAGCAGCAGCCTACGAGCAGTACTTC.

The CDR3 DNA is TGTGCCAGCAGCCGACAGCTAGCCGATTCACCCCTCCACTTT. It codes for CASSRQLADSPLHF. This chain links TRBV13 with TRBJ1-6, with D possibly matching TRBD1 (5 bases). The CDR3 runs to 14 residues. The V gene's germline CDR1 is PRHDT and CDR2 FYEKMQ (reference sequence). Between the trimmed V and J ends, which lost 5 bases and 8 bases, there was a span of 13 bases. Full variable domain (missing parts from reference TRBV13 and TRBJ1-6): AAGVIQSPRHLIKEKRETATLKCYPIPRHDTVYWYQQGPGQDPQFLISFYEKMQSDKGSIPDRFSAQQFSDYHSELNMSSLELGDSALYFCASSRQLADSPLHFGNGTRLTVT.

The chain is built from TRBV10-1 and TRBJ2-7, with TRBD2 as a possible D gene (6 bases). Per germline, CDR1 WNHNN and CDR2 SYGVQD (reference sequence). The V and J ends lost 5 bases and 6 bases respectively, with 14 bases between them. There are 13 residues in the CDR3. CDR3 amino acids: CASSTGVVGEQYF. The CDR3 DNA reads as TGCGCCAGCAGTACGGGGGTTGTTGGCGAGCAGTACTTC.

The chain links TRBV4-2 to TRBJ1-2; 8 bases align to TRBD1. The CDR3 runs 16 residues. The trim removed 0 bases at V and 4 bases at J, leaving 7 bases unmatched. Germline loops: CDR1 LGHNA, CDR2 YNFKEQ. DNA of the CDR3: TGTGCCAGCAGCCAAGAGAGCCACAGGGGGGGCTATGGCTACACCTTC. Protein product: CASSQESHRGGYGYTF.

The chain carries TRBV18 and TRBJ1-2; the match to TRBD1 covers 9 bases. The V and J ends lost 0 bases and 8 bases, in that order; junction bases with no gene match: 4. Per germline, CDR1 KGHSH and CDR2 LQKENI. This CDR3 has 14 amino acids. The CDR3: CASSPPGTGKGYTF. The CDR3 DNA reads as TGTGCCAGCTCACCACCGGGGACAGGGAAAGGCTACACCTTC.

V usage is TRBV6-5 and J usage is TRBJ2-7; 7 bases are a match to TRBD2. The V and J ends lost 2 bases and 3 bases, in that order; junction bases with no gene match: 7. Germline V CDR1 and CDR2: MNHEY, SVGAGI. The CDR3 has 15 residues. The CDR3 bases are TGTGCCAGCAGTTACGCGGGAGCGCCGTTCTACGAGCAGTACTTC. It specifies CASSYAGAPFYEQYF.

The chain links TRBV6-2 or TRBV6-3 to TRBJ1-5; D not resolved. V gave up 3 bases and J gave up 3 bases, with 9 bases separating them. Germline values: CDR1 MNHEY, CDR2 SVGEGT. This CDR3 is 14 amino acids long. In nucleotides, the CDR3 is TGTGCCAGCAGTTATGGGGAGTTCAATCAGCCCCAGCATTTT. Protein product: CASSYGEFNQPQHF.

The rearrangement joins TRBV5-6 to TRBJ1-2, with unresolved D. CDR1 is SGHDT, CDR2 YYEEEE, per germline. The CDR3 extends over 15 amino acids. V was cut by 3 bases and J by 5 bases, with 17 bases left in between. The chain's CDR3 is CASSYPPGLGYGYTF. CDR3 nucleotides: TGTGCCAGCAGCTACCCCCCGGGGTTAGGATATGGCTACACCTTC.